The present T cell receptor (beta chain) was sequenced within a study of control samples from healthy donors and cancer patients. The CDR3 runs to 11 residues. CDR1 and CDR2 (germline): LNHDA, SQIVND (reference sequence). Trimming left V 4 bases short and J 4 bases short, with 2 bases between. This table comes from immunoSEQ multiplex PCR, and its TCRdb copy is limited to in-frame clones, with some not included. The sample gives 65,000 to 70,000 clones, over 65% of which show up once; around 3% is in the top ten. The specimen sequenced was PBMCs. V and J are TRBV19 and TRBJ2-1; D not certain. This receptor was taken from a woman in her forties or fifties with lung cancer. CDR3 residues: CASSRYNEQFF. In nucleotides, the CDR3 is TGTGCCAGTAGTAGATACAATGAGCAGTTCTTC. The entire variable domain, with the rest obtained from reference TRBV19 and TRBJ2-1, is as follows: DGGITQSPKYLFRKEGQNVTLSCEQNLNHDAMYWYRQDPGQGLRLIYYSQIVNDFQKGDIAEGYSVSREKKESFPLTVTSAQKNPTAFYLCASSRYNEQFFGPGTRLTVL.